The T cell receptor beta chain under discussion was sequenced for a study of T cell responses to AZD1222 COVID-19 vaccine. Overall study findings and caveats: Breadth and depth of Spike-specific TCRs rose after two AZD1222 doses.

The length of the CDR3 is 13 residues. The germline V and J ends were trimmed by 0 bases and 3 bases, with 6 bases remaining between them. Germline values: CDR1 SGHNT, CDR2 YYREEE (reference sequence). Here immunoSEQ multiplex PCR was the method, and the copy in TCRdb shows in-frame clones only, minus some. The table records 120,000 or so clones, around 82% of them present only once. Of note for this clone: The antigen is not known.

The receptor was derived from an adult in good health. The sequences come from peripheral blood, collected on day 0 of AZD1222 vaccination. The chain combines TRBV5-4 with TRBJ1-2; TRBD1 might be the D (6 bases). The CDR3 spells CASSLGQDYGYTF. CDR3 in DNA: TGTGCCAGCAGCTTGGGACAGGACTATGGCTACACCTTC.